These 6 T cell receptor beta chains originate from one sample sequenced in a study of early T cells in non-severe SARS-CoV-2 infection. TCRdb re-called the 5' RACE reads through MiXCR, storing one row per CDR3 protein. The sample consists of about 55,000 distinct CDR3 sequences, roughly 8.2% of them appearing once. Sample: whole blood. Every receptor here comes from an adult who was a healthcare worker with PCR-confirmed SARS-CoV-2 infection or an uninfected control (not recorded which).

In this sample, this clonotype turned up many times. This chain uses TRBV7-3 with TRBJ2-3; no clear D. The ends were cut back, 1 base at V and 0 bases at J, with 2 bases in the middle. Germline CDR1 and CDR2: SGHTA and FQGTGA. The CDR3 runs 13 residues. CDR3 protein: CASSLSSTDTQYF. The CDR3, as DNA: TGTGCCAGCAGCTTAAGTAGCACAGATACGCAGTATTTT.

This clonotype was seen ten or more times. V gene TRBV10-3 combines with J gene TRBJ2-7; no firm D call. Germline V gives CDR1 ENHRY, CDR2 SYGVKD. The ends were cut back, 10 bases at V and 6 bases at J, with 13 bases in the middle. The CDR3 contains 11 residues. This CDR3 is CATRNIREQYF. CDR3 coding DNA: TGTGCCACCCGCAATATCCGCGAGCAGTACTTC.

There are many counts of this clonotype. J is TRBJ2-3 and V is TRBV5-1; 15 positions agree with TRBD2. The V segment lost 4 bases and the J segment 4 bases; nucleotides outside the gene matches: 4. The germline gives CDR1 SGHRS, CDR2 YFSETQ. This CDR3 is 16 amino acids long. CDR3 sequence: CASSRTSGGAADTQYF. The CDR3 DNA reads as TGCGCCAGCAGCAGGACTAGCGGGGGGGCAGCAGATACGCAGTATTTT.

The chain employs TRBV2 and TRBJ1-5, with D tentatively TRBD1 (5 bases). The V end was cut by 7 bases, the J end by 6 bases, with 10 bases between. This CDR3 region has 12 residues. CDR1 is SNHLY, CDR2 FYNNEI, per germline. The CDR3 nucleotides read TGTGCCAGCACAGGGACCGGTCAGCCCCAGCATTTT. Protein: CASTGTGQPQHF.

This clonotype has more than one count but fewer than ten. Sequence at one end of the junction differs from germline and may be a read error. The chain links TRBV18 to TRBJ2-6, with D possibly matching TRBD2 (6 bases). The CDR3 contains 16 residues. CDR1 and CDR2 from the germline V gene are KGHSH and LQKENI. CDR3 in amino acids: CASSPSGVSGPNVLTF. The CDR3 DNA follows: TGTGCCAGCTCACCATCGGGGGTCTCTGGGCCCAACGTCCTGACTTTC.

The rearrangement links TRBV6-2 or TRBV6-3 to TRBJ2-3, with 7 bases that match TRBD1. The V gene end was trimmed by 2 bases and the J gene end by 0 bases; junction bases not matched to a gene: 8. Germline CDR1 reads MNHEY; CDR2 reads SVGEGT. The CDR3 length is 17 residues. CDR3 region: CASSYRDRKTSTDTQYF. CDR3 in DNA: TGTGCCAGCAGTTACCGGGACAGAAAAACTAGCACAGATACGCAGTATTTT.